These 24 T cell receptor beta chains were sequenced from one sample in a study of blood T cell repertoires in COVID-19. The assay was immunoSEQ multiplex PCR, and TCRdb's table has in-frame clones only and misses some. The table has some 60,000 clones, about 88% seen once. The sample consisted of peripheral blood. Receptor source: a man aged 60-69 years with acute or convalescent COVID-19.

As to this clone: At one end, the junction sequence differs from germline, possibly due to a read error. The chain links TRBV5-6 to TRBJ1-6; no clear D. The CDR3 is 14 amino acids. The germline CDR1 and CDR2 sequences are SGHDT and YYEEEE. The CDR3 loop is CASSLDQAYSPLHF. In DNA, the CDR3 is TGTGCCAGCAGCTTGGACCAGGCTTATTCGCCCCTCCACTTT. The full variable domain, completed using reference TRBV5-6 and TRBJ1-6, is DAGVTQSPTHLIKTRGQQVTLRCSPKSGHDTVSWYQQALGQGPQFIFQYYEEEERQRGNFPDRFSGHQFPNYSSELNVNALLLGDSALYLCASSLDQAYSPLHFGNGTRLTVT.

The count of this clone is one. This sequence joins TRBV5-6 and TRBJ1-1; the D gene is possibly TRBD1 (6 bases). V was clipped by 0 bases and J by 4 bases, with 19 bases between them. Germline V lookup: CDR1 SGHDT, CDR2 YYEEEE. This CDR3 region has 17 residues. The CDR3 protein is CASSLETGGRVGTEAFF. DNA for the CDR3: TGTGCCAGCAGCTTGGAAACTGGGGGCAGGGTGGGCACTGAAGCTTTCTTT.

The V and J genes are TRBV9 and TRBJ1-4, with TRBD1 as a possible D gene (5 bases). V lost 3 bases and J 10 bases, leaving 13 bases between the germline ends. This CDR3 region has 13 residues. CDR1 and CDR2 from the germline V gene are SGDLS and YYNGEE. The CDR3 DNA reads TGTGCCAGCAGCGCAGGGACTGGGGGAAAACTGTTTTTT. Encoded protein: CASSAGTGGKLFF.

This clone came up once. The chain uses TRBV5-6 and TRBJ1-5; possibly TRBD1 for D (5 bases). The length of the CDR3 is 16 residues. Germline CDR1 is SGHDT and CDR2 is YYEEEE. The germline V and J ends were trimmed by 1 base and 1 base, with 12 bases remaining between them. The CDR3 region has the DNA TGTGCCAGCAGCTTGACCTTCTCAGGGAGCAATCAGCCCCAGCATTTT. It specifies CASSLTFSGSNQPQHF.

The sample holds a few counts of this clone. The V and J genes are TRBV6-5 and TRBJ1-1; D gene uncertain. The CDR3 is 14 amino acids. Looked up from germline, CDR1 is MNHEY and CDR2 is SVGAGI. Trimming pared 8 bases from V and 3 bases from J, leaving 16 bases between. CDR3 residues: CASGLTEIYTEAFF. The CDR3 region has the DNA TGTGCCAGCGGGCTGACGGAAATCTACACTGAAGCTTTCTTT.

The J gene is TRBJ2-7, the V gene TRBV4-2; possibly TRBD2 for D (5 bases). V was pared by 1 base and J by 5 bases, with 12 bases between. From germline, CDR1 is LGHNA and CDR2 YNFKEQ. This CDR3 has 14 residues. The CDR3 nucleotides are TGTGCCAGCAGCCAAGTTGCGGGTATTCACGAGCAGTACTTC. Translation gives CASSQVAGIHEQYF.

The V and J genes are TRBV6-1 and TRBJ2-7; D possibly corresponds to TRBD1 (5 bases). The V end lost 2 bases, the J end lost 8 bases, and 16 bases lay between the germline ends. The CDR3 spans 14 residues. Germline values: CDR1 MNHNS, CDR2 SASEGT. CDR3 in amino acids: CASSERGAVTKQYF. The CDR3 DNA reads TGTGCCAGCAGTGAAAGGGGTGCTGTGACCAAGCAGTACTTC.

This chain uses TRBV4-2 with TRBJ1-5, with TRBD1 identical over 7 bases. There are 15 residues in the CDR3. CDR1 is LGHNA and CDR2 is YNFKEQ in the germline V gene. Trimming cost V 3 bases and J 4 bases; bases outside gene matches: 6. As DNA, the CDR3 is TGTGCCAGCAGCCATACAGACAGGGCTAATCAGCCCCAGCATTTT. As protein: CASSHTDRANQPQHF.

DNA of the CDR3: TGTGCCAGCTCACGAGACAGGGAGACCGGGGAGCTGTTTTTT. This codes for CASSRDRETGELFF. The chain is built from TRBV18 and TRBJ2-2; 7 nucleotides align to TRBD1. Trimming cost V 4 bases and J 5 bases; bases outside gene matches: 4. CDR3 length equals 14 residues. CDR1 KGHSH and CDR2 LQKENI come from the germline V gene.

CDR3 sequence: CASSLGQGNIKGAFF. The CDR3 region has the DNA TGTGCCAGCAGCTTGGGTCAGGGTAACATCAAAGGAGCTTTCTTT. This rearrangement joins TRBV5-6 to TRBJ1-1; the D gene is possibly TRBD1 (5 bases). CDR3 length equals 15 residues. The V and J ends lost 0 bases and 10 bases respectively, with 19 bases between them. CDR1 and CDR2 (germline): SGHDT, YYEEEE.

This clone has only a few counts. The CDR3 loop is CASSLSITGTEAFF. CDR3 in DNA: TGTGCCAGCAGCTTATCAATTACGGGTACTGAAGCTTTCTTT. This rearrangement joins TRBV7-9 to TRBJ1-1; D unresolved. V lost 2 bases, J lost 5 bases, and 12 bases lay in between. The CDR3 is made up of 14 amino acids. Germline CDR1 reads SEHNR; CDR2 reads FQNEAQ (reference sequence).

The rearrangement links TRBV6-5 to TRBJ1-5, with D perhaps TRBD1 (5 bases). This CDR3 has 13 residues. V gave up 6 bases and J gave up 7 bases, with 13 bases separating them. The V gene's germline CDR1 is MNHEY and CDR2 SVGAGI. CDR3 sequence reads: CASSPGRWQPQHF. The CDR3 coding sequence is TGTGCCAGCAGCCCAGGGAGGTGGCAGCCCCAGCATTTT.

The V and J genes are TRBV7-8 and TRBJ1-6, with 8 nucleotides matching TRBD1. The trim removed 1 base at V and 11 bases at J, leaving 4 bases unmatched. CDR1 is SGHVS, CDR2 FQNEAQ, per germline. This CDR3 spans 14 amino acids. This CDR3 is CASSLGGQGPPLHF. The CDR3, as DNA: TGTGCCAGCAGCTTAGGAGGACAGGGACCACCCCTCCACTTT.

The gene calls are TRBV13 and TRBJ2-2; weak D call: TRBD1 (6 bases). Trimming took 2 bases from V and 0 from J, leaving 7 bases between them. The CDR3 is 15 residues long. From germline, CDR1 is PRHDT and CDR2 FYEKMQ (reference sequence). CDR3 residues: CASSLRTANTGELFF. In DNA form, the CDR3 reads TGTGCCAGCAGCTTACGGACAGCGAACACCGGGGAGCTGTTTTTT.

In DNA form, the CDR3 reads TGTGCCAGCAGCTTGGAGGGGAACACTGAAGCTTTCTTT. Residues: CASSLEGNTEAFF. This rearrangement joins TRBV7-9 to TRBJ1-1, with D uncertain. Trimming stripped 3 bases from V and 1 base from J, with 6 bases between. Germline assignment: CDR1 SEHNR and CDR2 FQNEAQ (reference sequence). The CDR3 runs to 13 residues. The full variable domain, with the rest looked up from reference TRBV7-9 and TRBJ1-1, is DTGVSQNPRHKITKRGQNVTFRCDPISEHNRLYWYRQTLGQGPEFLTYFQNEAQLEKSRLLSDRFSAERPKGSFSTLEIQRTEQGDSAMYLCASSLEGNTEAFFGQGTRLTVV.

J is TRBJ1-4 and V is TRBV11-2; unclear D gene. Trimming cost V 1 base and J 2 bases, with 8 bases left between them. This CDR3 comprises 15 residues. The germline V gene encodes CDR1 SGHAT and CDR2 FQNNGV. Here the CDR3 reads CASSLVTVTNEKLFF. In nucleotides, the CDR3 is TGTGCCAGCAGCTTAGTTACAGTTACTAATGAAAAACTGTTTTTT.

The chain combines TRBV29-1 with TRBJ2-5, with TRBD1 matching 7 bases. Per germline, CDR1 SQVTM and CDR2 ANQGSEA. V shed 8 bases, J shed 5 bases, and the junction held 11 bases outside the gene matches. CDR3 length: 13 amino acids. For the CDR3, the DNA is TGCAGCACCTCAAGGGGGCGAGTGGAGACCCAGTACTTC. It codes for CSTSRGRVETQYF. The full variable domain, rest sourced from reference TRBV29-1 and TRBJ2-5, is SAVISQKPSRDICQRGTSLTIQCQVDSQVTMMFWYRQQPGQSLTLIATANQGSEATYESGFVIDKFPISRPNLTFSTLTVSNMSPEDSSIYLCSTSRGRVETQYFGPGTRLLVL.

The chain is built from TRBV11-2 and TRBJ2-2, with D perhaps matching TRBD2 (5 bases). The CDR3 has 16 residues. V lost 5 bases, J lost 6 bases, and 19 bases lay in between. Per germline, CDR1 SGHAT and CDR2 FQNNGV. The CDR3 DNA reads as TGTGCCAGCAGCCTAATGGTTGCGGGTTTCGCCGGGGAGCTGTTTTTT. It specifies CASSLMVAGFAGELFF.

The J gene is TRBJ2-7, the V gene TRBV5-4; D may be TRBD1 (6 bases). V was cut by 1 base and J by 2 bases, with 10 bases left in between. Germline CDR1 reads SGHNT; CDR2 reads YYREEE (reference sequence). The CDR3 extends over 14 amino acids. CDR3: CASSLKTGTYEQYF. The CDR3 nucleotides are TGTGCCAGCAGCTTGAAGACAGGAACCTACGAGCAGTACTTC.

The J gene is TRBJ2-2, the V gene TRBV21-1; whether TRBD2, the table's D call, matches the DNA was not checked. TRBV21-1 is annotated as a pseudogene. CDR3 size: 17 residues. This CDR3 reads CASIDGLAGVGTGELFF. The CDR3 coding sequence is TGTGCCAGCATCGATGGACTAGCGGGGGTCGGGACCGGGGAGCTGTTTTTT.

The genes are TRBV6-2 or TRBV6-3 and TRBJ1-1, with D possibly being TRBD1 (5 bases). This CDR3 contains 14 residues. Trimming shortened V by 5 bases and J by 1 base, and 11 bases separated the two germline ends. Germline loops: CDR1 MNHEY, CDR2 SVGEGT. In DNA, the CDR3 is TGTGCCAGCAGTCGCCTGACAGAGAACACTGAAGCTTTCTTT. Protein product: CASSRLTENTEAFF.

The V call is TRBV6-1, the J call TRBJ2-3, with TRBD2 identical over 8 bases. V lost 3 bases, J lost 6 bases, and 11 bases stayed unmatched. The CDR3 is made up of 16 amino acids. Germline assignment: CDR1 MNHNS and CDR2 SASEGT. This CDR3 reads CASSEFPGGATDTQYF. CDR3 nucleotide sequence: TGTGCCAGCAGTGAGTTTCCCGGGGGGGCAACTGATACGCAGTATTTT.

The J gene is TRBJ1-5, the V gene TRBV6-5; D is perhaps TRBD1 (6 bases). V dropped 6 bases and J dropped 3 bases, with 9 bases sitting between them. The V gene's germline CDR1 is MNHEY and CDR2 SVGAGI. The CDR3 has 13 residues. CDR3 loop: CASRDRYNQPQHF. As DNA, the CDR3 is TGTGCCAGCAGGGACAGATACAATCAGCCCCAGCATTTT.

The V call is TRBV27, the J call TRBJ2-4; a weak D match, TRBD2 (7 bases). The germline V gene has CDR1 MNHEY and CDR2 SMNVEV (reference sequence). This CDR3 is built from 15 residues. V was trimmed by 4 bases and J by 9 bases, leaving 19 bases between them. DNA of the CDR3: TGTGCCAGCAGTTCGATTCGGGGGGCTTTTACCATTCAGTACTTC. Protein product: CASSSIRGAFTIQYF.